Below, 8 T cell receptor beta chains from the same sample are listed, as sequenced in a study of blood T cell repertoires in COVID-19. Data came from immunoSEQ multiplex PCR; TCRdb stores just in-frame clones and leaves some out. The repertoire has around 200,000 clones, around 83% of them found once; the top ten carry 6% to 7%. Sample: peripheral blood. The receptor source for this set is a woman between 40 and 55 years old with acute or convalescent COVID-19.

Only a few counts were recorded for this clone. The chain recombines TRBV7-6 with TRBJ2-7; TRBD2 aligns across 10 bases. The CDR3 length is 16 residues. J was trimmed by 4 bases and V by 5 bases; bases with no gene match: 11. The germline V gene has CDR1 SGHVS and CDR2 FNYEAQ. The CDR3 sequence is CASSATWTSGIYEQYF. The CDR3 DNA sequence: TGTGCCAGCAGCGCGACTTGGACTAGCGGAATATACGAGCAGTACTTC.

The V call is TRBV29-1, the J call TRBJ2-3; TRBD2 might be the D (7 bases). The CDR3 runs 13 residues. Trimming took off 2 bases at V and 2 bases at J, with 8 bases between the two ends. Germline CDR1 and CDR2: SQVTM and ANQGSEA. CDR3 in DNA: TGCAGCGTTGAACGGGGGGCCACAGATACGCAGTATTTT. Translation gives CSVERGATDTQYF.

The sample holds a few counts of this clone. V and J are TRBV6-2 or TRBV6-3 and TRBJ2-7; 9 nucleotides agree with TRBD2. The V gene end was trimmed by 0 bases and the J gene end by 6 bases; junction bases not matched to a gene: 3. The CDR3 is made up of 14 amino acids. Germline CDR1 MNHEY, CDR2 SVGEGT. CDR3 DNA: TGTGCCAGCAGTTACTCTAGCGGGAGCCTCGAGCAGTACTTC. Residues: CASSYSSGSLEQYF.

The rearrangement links TRBV11-3 to TRBJ2-6, with D maybe TRBD1 (5 bases). The CDR3 spans 18 residues. In germline, CDR1 is SGHNT, CDR2 YENEEA. V was pared by 6 bases and J by 0 bases, with 18 bases between. The CDR3 DNA follows: TGTGCCAGCAGACACAACAGGCTACCACACTCTGGGGCCAACGTCCTGACTTTC. Protein product: CASRHNRLPHSGANVLTF. The variable domain in full, with the rest retrieved from reference TRBV11-3 and TRBJ2-6, is EAGVVQSPRYKIIEKKQPVAFWCNPISGHNTLYWYLQNLGQGPELLIRYENEEAVDDSQLPKDRFSAERLKGVDSTLKIQPAELGDSAVYLCASRHNRLPHSGANVLTFGAGSRLTVL.

This clone was seen a few times. The chain is built from TRBV4-2 and TRBJ1-5; TRBD1 aligns across 7 bases. This CDR3 has 16 residues. J gave up 5 bases and V 0 bases, and 7 bases lay outside the gene matches. Germline CDR1 reads LGHNA; CDR2 reads YNFKEQ. In DNA, the CDR3 is TGTGCCAGCAGCCAAGAAGGGGGCGGGGGGCATCAGCCCCAGCATTTT. Translating gives CASSQEGGGGHQPQHF.

This clone was counted once. In nucleotides, the CDR3 is TGTGCCACCAGCAGAGATAGCGAGGCTCAGTTCTTC. Translated: CATSRDSEAQFF. The rearrangement links TRBV15 to TRBJ2-1; possibly TRBD2 for D (5 bases). The CDR3 is 12 residues long. Per germline, CDR1 LNHNV and CDR2 YYDKDF (reference sequence). The V end was cut by 0 bases, the J end by 13 bases, with 10 bases between.

This chain uses TRBV20-1 with TRBJ1-2; D gene unclear. The CDR3 spans 15 residues. Trimming removed 3 bases at V and 3 bases at J, with 17 bases between. The V gene's germline CDR1 is DFQATT and CDR2 SNEGSKA (reference sequence). The CDR3 loop reads CSASMTVQSDYGYTF. The CDR3, as DNA: TGCAGTGCTAGTATGACGGTACAGTCTGACTATGGCTACACCTTC.

The chain has TRBV6-5 and TRBJ1-5, with D tentatively TRBD1 (5 bases). V was shortened by 6 bases and J by 4 bases, with 13 bases between the two germline ends. CDR3 length: 14 amino acids. Germline assignment: CDR1 MNHEY and CDR2 SVGAGI. The CDR3 sequence is CASRFSEGNQPQHF. The DNA of the CDR3 is TGTGCCAGCAGGTTTTCGGAGGGGAATCAGCCCCAGCATTTT.